This T cell receptor beta chain was sequenced for a study of blood T cell repertoires in COVID-19. Background on the study: T cells, B-cell-depleted T cells, or PBMCs supplied cDNA or gDNA.

Authors' analysis steps: By means of reference gene primer amplification, nucleated cell counts were estimated. This table comes from immunoSEQ multiplex PCR, and its TCRdb copy is limited to in-frame clones, with some not included. For V, J and clone size, that table is used; D and trimming come from the DNA. The profile shows roughly 40,000 clones, around 90% of them singletons. V trimming: 3 bases; J trimming: 2 bases; junction bases outside the gene matches: 3. The CDR3 totals 14 residues. Sequenced sample: peripheral blood. The clonotype comes from a middle-aged man with COVID-19, enrolled during active disease. The chain recombines TRBV23-1 with TRBJ1-2; the match to TRBD1 covers 7 bases. TRBV23-1 is an ORF, with its function uncertain. CDR3 sequence: CASSQEQGNYGYTF. CDR3 DNA sequence: TGCGCCAGCAGTCAGGAACAGGGGAACTATGGCTACACCTTC.